What follows are 13 T cell receptor beta chains derived from one specimen sequenced in a study of cytomegalovirus exposure and HLA in healthy donors (dated by TCRdb to about 2017). Preparation of the library involved the immunoSEQ multiplex PCR assay. The multiplex PCR relied on a mix of 60 forward primers for TCR Vbeta segments and 13 reverse primers for TCR Jbeta segments. Entries here come from immuneACCESS through TCRdb and include only in-frame sequences with V and J called. Some clones fail to appear in such tables; in the studies checked, an unresolved V gene covers under half of the shortfall, and the cause of the remainder is unknown. This sample lists some 78,000 clones; 70% to 80% were detected once. Of the sample, over 7.5% falls within the top ten clones. Sequences were obtained from PBMCs. All receptors derive from a man in his forties in good health and CMV-seropositive.

The V gene is TRBV7-2, the J gene TRBJ2-7, with 7 bases fitting TRBD1. V dropped 6 bases and J dropped 7; count of bases not matched to a gene: 6. CDR1 SGHTA and CDR2 FQGNSA come from the germline V gene. There are 12 residues in the CDR3. The CDR3 is CASSSFRGEQYF. DNA for the CDR3: TGTGCCAGCAGTTCGTTCAGGGGGGAGCAGTACTTC.

The chain joins TRBV11-2 to TRBJ2-5, with D unresolved. Trimming pared 1 base from V and 5 bases from J, leaving 14 bases between. The CDR3 runs to 15 residues. Germline CDR1 reads SGHAT; CDR2 reads FQNNGV. DNA of the CDR3: TGTGCCAGCAGCTTAGCCGGCTCACTACGGGAGACCCAGTACTTC. As protein: CASSLAGSLRETQYF.

This clone was detected only once. The chain joins TRBV4-1 to TRBJ2-5; TRBD2 matches 10 bases. In germline, CDR1 is MGHRA, CDR2 YSYEKL. V dropped 2 bases and J dropped 4; count of bases not matched to a gene: 10. The CDR3 extends over 17 amino acids. Written as DNA, the CDR3 is TGCGCCAGCAGCCAAATAGGTAGCGGGGGGCCCGCAGAGACCCAGTACTTC. It is translated as CASSQIGSGGPAETQYF.

The genes are TRBV19 and TRBJ2-7; tentatively, D is TRBD2 (5 bases). V dropped 6 bases and J dropped 2 bases, with 17 bases sitting between them. Germline-derived CDR1 and CDR2 are LNHDA and SQIVND (reference sequence). This CDR3 region has 15 residues. This chain's CDR3 is CASRVSGKGTYEQYF. The CDR3 DNA reads TGTGCCAGTAGGGTAAGCGGTAAGGGCACCTACGAGCAGTACTTC.

This clone is medium-sized within its sample. This chain joins TRBV30 and TRBJ1-1, with D hard to call. V was shortened by 3 bases and J by 4 bases, with 12 bases between the two germline ends. This CDR3 has 13 residues. In germline, CDR1 is GTSNPN, CDR2 SVGIG (reference sequence). This chain's CDR3 is CAWSAVGGTEAFF. CDR3 sequence (DNA): TGTGCCTGGAGCGCCGTCGGAGGCACTGAAGCTTTCTTT.

The V and J genes are TRBV5-5 and TRBJ1-5; D is unresolved. Germline CDR1 reads SGHKS; CDR2 reads YYEKEE (reference sequence). V was shortened by 0 bases and J by 6 bases, with 10 bases between the two germline ends. There are 14 residues in the CDR3. CDR3 in amino acids: CASSLAVSGQPQHF. The CDR3, as DNA: TGTGCCAGCAGCTTGGCAGTTAGCGGTCAGCCCCAGCATTTT.

The V and J genes are TRBV4-2 and TRBJ2-7; 9 bases are a match to TRBD1. The ends lost 0 bases at V and 2 bases at J; junction bases unmatched: 2. This CDR3 has 15 residues. Per the germline V gene, CDR1 is LGHNA and CDR2 is YNFKEQ. The CDR3 protein is CASSQEGQGPYEQYF. The CDR3 nucleotides are TGTGCCAGCAGCCAAGAGGGACAGGGACCCTACGAGCAGTACTTC.

This clone turned up a few times. The chain employs TRBV5-4 and TRBJ1-2, with D hard to call. CDR3 length: 14 residues. From germline, CDR1 is SGHNT and CDR2 YYREEE (reference sequence). With 4 bases removed from V and 3 bases from J, the gap between germline ends came to 13 bases. The CDR3 bases are TGTGCCAGCAGCCGGGAGATAGTAGACTATGGCTACACCTTC. Protein product: CASSREIVDYGYTF.

V and J are TRBV5-1 and TRBJ2-1, with 8 positions matching TRBD2. V gave up 0 bases and J gave up 0 bases; unmatched junction bases: 5. In germline, CDR1 is SGHRS, CDR2 YFSETQ. The CDR3 is 17 residues long. The CDR3 loop reads CASSLGSGASSYNEQFF. CDR3 nucleotide sequence: TGCGCCAGCAGCTTGGGTAGCGGGGCGAGCTCCTACAATGAGCAGTTCTTC.

The rearrangement uses TRBV7-2 and TRBJ2-1; 13 positions agree with TRBD2. The CDR3 totals 15 residues. CDR1 SGHTA and CDR2 FQGNSA come from the germline V gene. The V and J ends lost 4 bases and 5 bases, in that order; junction bases with no gene match: 2. CDR3 amino acids: CASSSGTSGNNEQFF. In nucleotides, the CDR3 is TGTGCCAGCAGCTCCGGGACTAGCGGGAACAATGAGCAGTTCTTC.

The sample holds a few counts of this clone. The J gene is TRBJ2-7, the V gene TRBV27; 12 bases match TRBD1. Germline trimming cut 8 bases from V and 2 bases from J; bases unmatched to any gene: 4. CDR1 is MNHEY and CDR2 is SMNVEV in the germline V gene (reference sequence). The CDR3 is 14 amino acids. CDR3 residues: CASGGDRGPYEQYF. CDR3 bases: TGTGCCAGCGGGGGGGACAGGGGGCCCTACGAGCAGTACTTC.

This clone was seen a single time. CDR3 DNA sequence: TGTGCCAGCAGTGAGAGCGGGGTTCTAAATAATTCACCCCTCCACTTT. It is translated as CASSESGVLNNSPLHF. The chain recombines TRBV2 with TRBJ1-6, with D hard to call. CDR3 size: 16 residues. CDR1 SNHLY and CDR2 FYNNEI come from the germline V gene. The V and J ends lost 3 bases and 5 bases respectively, with 14 bases between them. Variable domain in full (rest from reference TRBV2 and TRBJ1-6): EPEVTQTPSHQVTQMGQEVILRCVPISNHLYFYWYRQILGQKVEFLVSFYNNEISEKSEIFDDQFSVERPDGSNFTLKIRSTKLEDSAMYFCASSESGVLNNSPLHFGNGTRLTVT.

The chain recombines TRBV2 with TRBJ1-6; D is undetermined. The CDR3 is 14 residues long. V lost 2 bases to trimming and J lost 3 bases, with 5 bases between them. Looked up from germline, CDR1 is SNHLY and CDR2 is FYNNEI. In DNA, the CDR3 is TGTGCCAGCAGTGAACGGGGCTATAATTCACCCCTCCACTTT. Protein sequence: CASSERGYNSPLHF.